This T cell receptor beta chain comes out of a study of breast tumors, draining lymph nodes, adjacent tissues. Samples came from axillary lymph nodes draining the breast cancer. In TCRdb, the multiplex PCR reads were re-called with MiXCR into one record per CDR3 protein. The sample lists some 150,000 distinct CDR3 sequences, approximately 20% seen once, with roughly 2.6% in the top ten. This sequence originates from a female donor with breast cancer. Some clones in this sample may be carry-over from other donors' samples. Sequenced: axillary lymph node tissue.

The CDR3 spells CASSPDFPGQFF. The CDR3 DNA sequence: TGCGCCAGCAGCCCCGACTTTCCCGGGCAGTTCTTC. This chain links TRBV5-1 with TRBJ2-1; no firm D call. Germline CDR1 SGHRS, CDR2 YFSETQ. The CDR3 is made up of 12 amino acids. The V end lost 4 bases, the J end lost 12 bases, and 14 bases lay between the germline ends.